This entry lists 15 T cell receptor beta chains sequenced from one sample in a study of blood T cell repertoires in COVID-19. Method: immunoSEQ multiplex PCR; TCRdb's copy keeps in-frame clones and lacks some. The sample has approximately 100,000 clones; roughly 80% are singletons. The material sequenced was peripheral blood. These receptors were taken from a man aged 65-85 years with active or convalescent COVID-19.

V usage is TRBV6-5 and J usage is TRBJ1-2, with TRBD1 as a possible D gene (5 bases). V was shortened by 10 bases and J by 0 bases, with 9 bases between the two germline ends. Germline-derived CDR1 and CDR2 are MNHEY and SVGAGI. CDR3 size: 12 residues. CDR3 region: CATDRTNYGYTF. The CDR3 DNA is TGTGCCACAGACAGAACTAACTATGGCTACACCTTC.

The chain links TRBV15 to TRBJ1-4, with TRBD1 as a possible D gene (6 bases). Trimming shortened V by 5 bases and J by 8 bases, and 18 bases separated the two germline ends. CDR1 and CDR2 from the germline V gene are LNHNV and YYDKDF (reference sequence). This CDR3 region has 15 residues. The chain's CDR3 is CATSPRTVTREKLFF. The CDR3 DNA sequence: TGTGCCACCAGCCCCCGGACAGTTACAAGGGAAAAACTGTTTTTT.

This clone appeared a single time. The chain recombines TRBV18 with TRBJ2-4, with 9 bases lining up with TRBD1. Germline lookup yields CDR1 KGHSH and CDR2 LQKENI. The CDR3 spans 13 residues. Germline trimming cut 4 bases from V and 8 bases from J; bases unmatched to any gene: 3. The CDR3 DNA reads TGTGCCAGCTCACAGGACAGGGGAGACATTCAGTACTTC. This sequence encodes CASSQDRGDIQYF.

The V call is TRBV3-1 (or the pseudogene TRBV3-2), the J call TRBJ2-5; 7 bases are a match to TRBD1. CDR1 and CDR2 from the germline V gene are LGHDT and YNNKEL (reference sequence). CDR3 size: 15 residues. The trim removed 1 base at V and 5 bases at J, leaving 7 bases unmatched. The chain's CDR3 is CASSQGDSPGETQYF. CDR3 DNA sequence: TGTGCCAGCAGCCAAGGGGACAGCCCCGGGGAGACCCAGTACTTC.

The chain carries TRBV5-1 and TRBJ1-2; no firm D call. CDR1 and CDR2 (germline): SGHRS, YFSETQ. This CDR3 has 14 amino acids. The V gene lost 0 bases and the J gene lost 7 bases, with 13 bases spanning the gap. CDR3 in amino acids: CASSLDTPRGGYTF. CDR3 sequence (DNA): TGCGCCAGCAGCTTGGACACCCCGAGAGGTGGCTACACCTTC.

This clone was detected a few times. This chain joins TRBV10-3 and TRBJ2-7; possibly TRBD2 for D (7 bases). Trimming removed 3 bases from V and 12 bases from J, with 12 bases in between. The length of the CDR3 is 11 residues. From germline, CDR1 is ENHRY and CDR2 SYGVKD. The CDR3 region has the DNA TGTGCCATCAGTGAAGGGGGGGGTCGGTACTTC. Amino acid sequence: CAISEGGGRYF.

The chain uses TRBV5-1 and TRBJ2-2, with 12 bases identical to TRBD2. The CDR3 spans 18 residues. Germline values: CDR1 SGHRS, CDR2 YFSETQ. Trimming cost V 3 bases and J 5 bases; bases outside gene matches: 11. CDR3 DNA sequence: TGCGCCAGCAGCTCCTTGTCTAGCGGGAGGGCAAGGACCGGGGAGCTGTTTTTT. Protein: CASSSLSSGRARTGELFF.

This clone has only one observation. The chain uses TRBV10-3 and TRBJ2-3; possible D gene TRBD2, 6 bases. The length of the CDR3 is 15 residues. The germline V gene has CDR1 ENHRY and CDR2 SYGVKD. Trimming left V 4 bases short and J 0 bases short, with 11 bases between. The CDR3, as DNA: TGTGCCATCAGTGGGGGGGACCGTAGCACAGATACGCAGTATTTT. Protein: CAISGGDRSTDTQYF.

V gene TRBV16 combines with J gene TRBJ1-5; weak D call: TRBD1 (6 bases). CDR1 and CDR2 from the germline V gene are KGHSY and FQNENV. V shed 3 bases and J shed 4 bases, with 13 bases lying between them. This CDR3 is 15 amino acids long. CDR3 region: CASSQRGGKNQPQHF. Written as DNA, the CDR3 is TGTGCCAGCAGCCAGAGGGGGGGGAAAAATCAGCCCCAGCATTTT. Drawing the rest from reference TRBV16 and TRBJ1-5, the complete variable domain is GEEVAQTPKHLVRGEGQKAKLYCAPIKGHSYVFWYQQVLKNEFKFLISFQNENVFDETGMPKERFSAKCLPNSPCSLEIQATKLEDSAVYFCASSQRGGKNQPQHFGDGTRLSIL.

This chain links TRBV5-8 with TRBJ1-2; D is undetermined. The ends were cut back, 4 bases at V and 4 bases at J, with 17 bases in the middle. Germline CDR1 is SGHTS and CDR2 is YDEGEE. The CDR3 is made up of 15 amino acids. CDR3 DNA: TGTGCCAGCAGCCGTCCCCGACTGTCCCCCTATGGCTACACCTTC. Amino acids: CASSRPRLSPYGYTF.

This clone was seen a handful of times. V is TRBV28 and J is TRBJ1-1, with D perhaps matching TRBD1 (5 bases). V dropped 10 bases and J dropped 3 bases, with 18 bases sitting between them. The germline CDR1 and CDR2 sequences are MDHEN and SYDVKM. The CDR3 is made up of 14 amino acids. CDR3 coding DNA: TGTGCCATTAGGAGGGGTGACCAGGACACTGAAGCTTTCTTT. Translated, it gives CAIRRGDQDTEAFF.

This clone appeared a few times. The rearrangement joins TRBV3-1 (or the pseudogene TRBV3-2) to TRBJ1-5; perhaps TRBD1 as D (5 bases). The CDR3 loop spans 15 amino acids. In germline, CDR1 is LGHDT, CDR2 YNNKEL (reference sequence). V lost 0 bases to trimming and J lost 2 bases, with 8 bases between them. CDR3 DNA: TGTGCCAGCAGCCAAGAAATAGGGGGCAATCAGCCCCAGCATTTT. This sequence encodes CASSQEIGGNQPQHF.

This clone came up a few times. The chain is built from TRBV28 and TRBJ2-1; 7 bases are shared with TRBD2. This CDR3 contains 15 residues. The trim removed 2 bases at V and 7 bases at J, leaving 8 bases unmatched. Per germline, CDR1 MDHEN and CDR2 SYDVKM. Here the CDR3 reads CASSLGGGAGNEQFF. The CDR3 DNA sequence: TGTGCCAGCAGTTTAGGTGGGGGAGCGGGAAATGAGCAGTTCTTC.

The CDR3 sequence: CASSRDRGFGQPQHF. For the CDR3, the DNA is TGTGCCAGCAGCCGGGACAGGGGTTTCGGTCAGCCCCAGCATTTT. The chain has TRBV2 and TRBJ1-5; 10 bases fit TRBD1. Per germline, CDR1 SNHLY and CDR2 FYNNEI. This CDR3 is 15 amino acids long. The junction had 8 bases not matched to a gene; V was cut back by 6 bases and J by 6 bases.

This chain connects TRBV30 to TRBJ1-2; no reliable D call. Trimming cost V 8 bases and J 2 bases, with 9 bases left between them. The CDR3 runs to 11 residues. The germline V gene has CDR1 GTSNPN and CDR2 SVGIG (reference sequence). As DNA, the CDR3 is TGTGCCACCCGCGGGAACTATGGCTACACCTTC. Amino acid sequence: CATRGNYGYTF.